This entry features one T cell receptor (beta chain) sequence. These data are taken from a study of T cell changes during pregnancy in multiple sclerosis. The data were produced by immunoSEQ multiplex PCR, yet TCRdb's version contains in-frame clones alone and is incomplete. The sample has about 41,000 clones, 90% seen once. Trimming removed 3 bases from V and 2 bases from J, with 7 bases in between. Per the germline V gene, CDR1 is SEHNR and CDR2 is FQNEAQ (reference sequence). The CDR3 runs to 13 residues. V is TRBV7-9 and J is TRBJ1-2; tentative D call: TRBD1 (6 bases). The source of this sequence is a female donor with multiple sclerosis, enrolled in a pregnancy study. Sequences were derived from CD8+ T cells from peripheral blood mononuclear cells, sampled in the third trimester of pregnancy. The CDR3 DNA reads as TGTGCCAGCAGCTTCAGGGGAAACTATGGCTACACCTTC. Translation gives CASSFRGNYGYTF.